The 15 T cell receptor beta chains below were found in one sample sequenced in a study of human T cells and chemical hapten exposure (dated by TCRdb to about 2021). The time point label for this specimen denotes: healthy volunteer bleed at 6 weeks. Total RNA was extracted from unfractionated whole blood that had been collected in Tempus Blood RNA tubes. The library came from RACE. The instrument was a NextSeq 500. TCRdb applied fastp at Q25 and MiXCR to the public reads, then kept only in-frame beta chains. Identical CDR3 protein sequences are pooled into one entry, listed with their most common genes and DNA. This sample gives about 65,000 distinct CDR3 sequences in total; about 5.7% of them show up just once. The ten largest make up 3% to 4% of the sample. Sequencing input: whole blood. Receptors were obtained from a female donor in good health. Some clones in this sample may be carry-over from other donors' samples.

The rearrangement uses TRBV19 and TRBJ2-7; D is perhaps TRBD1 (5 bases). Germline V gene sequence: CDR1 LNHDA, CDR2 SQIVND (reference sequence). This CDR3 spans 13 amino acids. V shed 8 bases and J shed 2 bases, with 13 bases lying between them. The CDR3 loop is CASQKGQAYEQYF. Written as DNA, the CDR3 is TGTGCCAGTCAAAAGGGGCAGGCCTACGAGCAGTACTTC.

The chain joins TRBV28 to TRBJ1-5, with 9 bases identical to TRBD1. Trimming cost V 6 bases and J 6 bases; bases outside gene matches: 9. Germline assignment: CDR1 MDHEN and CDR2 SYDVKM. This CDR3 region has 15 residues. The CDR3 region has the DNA TGTGCCAGCAGCCGCATTGACAGGGGGGTTCAGCCCCAGCATTTT. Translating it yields CASSRIDRGVQPQHF.

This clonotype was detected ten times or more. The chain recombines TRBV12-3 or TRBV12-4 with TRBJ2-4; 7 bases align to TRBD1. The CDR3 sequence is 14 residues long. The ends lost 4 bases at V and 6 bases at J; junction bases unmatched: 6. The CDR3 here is CASSSSGGVNIQYF. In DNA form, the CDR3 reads TGTGCCAGCAGTTCATCAGGGGGTGTAAACATTCAGTACTTC.

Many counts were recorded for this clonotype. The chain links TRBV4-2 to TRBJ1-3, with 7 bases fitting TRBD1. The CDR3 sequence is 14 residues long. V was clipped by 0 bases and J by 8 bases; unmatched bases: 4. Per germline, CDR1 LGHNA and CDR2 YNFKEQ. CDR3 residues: CASSQEGGEDTIYF. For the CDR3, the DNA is TGTGCCAGCAGCCAAGAAGGGGGCGAAGACACCATATATTTT.

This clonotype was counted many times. CDR3 amino acids: CSAREGAYSNQPQHF. CDR3 coding DNA: TGCAGTGCTAGAGAAGGGGCTTATAGCAATCAGCCCCAGCATTTT. The V gene is TRBV20-1, the J gene TRBJ1-5, with a tentative D call TRBD1 (5 bases). This CDR3 spans 15 amino acids. V lost 0 bases and J lost 0, with 9 bases in between. Germline lookup yields CDR1 DFQATT and CDR2 SNEGSKA (reference sequence).

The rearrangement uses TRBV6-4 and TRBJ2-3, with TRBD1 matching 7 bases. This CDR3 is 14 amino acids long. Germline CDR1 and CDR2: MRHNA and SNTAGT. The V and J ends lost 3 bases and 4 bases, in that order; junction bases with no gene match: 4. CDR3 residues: CASSENRGSDTQYF. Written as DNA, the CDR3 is TGTGCCAGCAGTGAAAACAGGGGCTCAGATACGCAGTATTTT.

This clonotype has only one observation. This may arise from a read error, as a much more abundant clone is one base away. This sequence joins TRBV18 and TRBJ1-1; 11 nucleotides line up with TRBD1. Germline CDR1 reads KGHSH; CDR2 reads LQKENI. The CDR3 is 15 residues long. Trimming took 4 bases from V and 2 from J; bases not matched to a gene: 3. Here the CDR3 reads CASSRGQGANTEAFF. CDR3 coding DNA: TGTGCCAGCTCACGCGGACAGGGGGCAAACACTGAAGCTTTCTTT.

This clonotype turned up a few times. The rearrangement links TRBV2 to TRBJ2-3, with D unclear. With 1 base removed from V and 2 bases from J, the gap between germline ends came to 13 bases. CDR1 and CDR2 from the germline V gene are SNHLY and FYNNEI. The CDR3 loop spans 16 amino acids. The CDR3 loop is CASSEEGRRLTDTQYF. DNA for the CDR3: TGTGCCAGCAGTGAAGAAGGTCGACGTCTCACAGATACGCAGTATTTT. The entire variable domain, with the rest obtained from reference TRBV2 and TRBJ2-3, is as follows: EPEVTQTPSHQVTQMGQEVILRCVPISNHLYFYWYRQILGQKVEFLVSFYNNEISEKSEIFDDQFSVERPDGSNFTLKIRSTKLEDSAMYFCASSEEGRRLTDTQYFGPGTRLTVL.

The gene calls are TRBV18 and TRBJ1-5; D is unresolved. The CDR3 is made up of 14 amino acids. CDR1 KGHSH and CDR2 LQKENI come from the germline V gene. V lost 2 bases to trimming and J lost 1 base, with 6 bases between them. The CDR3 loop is CASSPDLSNQPQHF. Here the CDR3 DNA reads TGTGCCAGCTCACCAGACCTGAGCAATCAGCCCCAGCATTTT.

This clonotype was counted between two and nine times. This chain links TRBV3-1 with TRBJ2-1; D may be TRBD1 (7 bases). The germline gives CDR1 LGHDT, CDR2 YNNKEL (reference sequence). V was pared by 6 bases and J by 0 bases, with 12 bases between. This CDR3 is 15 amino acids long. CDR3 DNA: TGTGCCAGCAGTCGGAGGGGGCTCTCCTACAATGAGCAGTTCTTC. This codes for CASSRRGLSYNEQFF.

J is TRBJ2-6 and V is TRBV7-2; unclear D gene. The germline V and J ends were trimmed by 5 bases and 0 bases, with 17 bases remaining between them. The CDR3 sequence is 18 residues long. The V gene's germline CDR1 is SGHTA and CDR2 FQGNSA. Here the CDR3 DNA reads TGTGCCAGCAGCCTATCCCTCTTACGGAACTCTGGGGCCAACGTCCTGACTTTC. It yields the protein CASSLSLLRNSGANVLTF.

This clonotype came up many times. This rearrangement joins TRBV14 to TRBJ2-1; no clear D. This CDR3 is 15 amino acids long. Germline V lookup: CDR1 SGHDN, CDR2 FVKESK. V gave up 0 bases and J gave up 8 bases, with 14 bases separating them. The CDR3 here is CASSQDQPGMHEQFF. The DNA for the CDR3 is TGTGCCAGCAGCCAAGATCAGCCGGGTATGCATGAGCAGTTCTTC.

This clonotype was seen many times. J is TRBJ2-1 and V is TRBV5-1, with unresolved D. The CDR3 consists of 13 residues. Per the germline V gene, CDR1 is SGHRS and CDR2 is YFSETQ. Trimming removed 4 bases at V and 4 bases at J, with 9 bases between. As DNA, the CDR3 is TGCGCCAGCAGCCCACCCCAATACAATGAGCAGTTCTTC. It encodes CASSPPQYNEQFF. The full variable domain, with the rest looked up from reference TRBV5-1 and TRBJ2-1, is KAGVTQTPRYLIKTRGQQVTLSCSPISGHRSVSWYQQTPGQGLQFLFEYFSETQRNKGNFPGRFSGRQFSNSRSEMNVSTLELGDSALYLCASSPPQYNEQFFGPGTRLTVL.

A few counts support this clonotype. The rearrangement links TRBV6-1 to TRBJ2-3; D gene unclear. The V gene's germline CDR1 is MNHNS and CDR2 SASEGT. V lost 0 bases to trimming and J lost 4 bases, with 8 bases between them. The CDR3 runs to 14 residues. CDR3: CASSEAPVPDTQYF. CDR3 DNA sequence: TGTGCCAGCAGTGAAGCGCCGGTTCCAGATACGCAGTATTTT.

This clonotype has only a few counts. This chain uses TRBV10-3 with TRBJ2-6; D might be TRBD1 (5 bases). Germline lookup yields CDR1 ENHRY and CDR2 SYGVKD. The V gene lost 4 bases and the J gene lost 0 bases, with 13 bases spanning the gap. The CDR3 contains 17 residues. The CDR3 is CAISGQLLASGANVLTF. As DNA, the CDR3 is TGTGCCATCAGTGGACAGCTTCTCGCCTCTGGGGCCAACGTCCTGACTTTC.